The 32 T cell receptor beta chains listed next were all sequenced from one sample in a study of control samples from healthy donors and cancer patients. Some clones are missing from TCRdb's copy, which holds only in-frame ones; the method was immunoSEQ multiplex PCR. The data show 70,000 to 95,000 clones, more than 85% seen once. The sample consisted of PBMCs. These receptors all stem from a woman aged 35 to 49 with lung cancer.

The V call is TRBV7-9, the J call TRBJ2-7; D ambiguous. Per germline, CDR1 SEHNR and CDR2 FQNEAQ (reference sequence). The CDR3 sequence is 14 residues long. Trimming took 6 bases from V and 1 from J, leaving 13 bases between them. CDR3 region: CASSHVVSSYEQYF. Written as DNA, the CDR3 is TGTGCCAGCAGTCATGTTGTCAGTTCCTACGAGCAGTACTTC.

This rearrangement joins TRBV4-1 to TRBJ2-6; TRBD1 aligns across 8 bases. V lost 6 bases and J lost 0; bases outside the gene matches: 13. CDR1 and CDR2 from the germline V gene are MGHRA and YSYEKL. The CDR3 loop spans 19 amino acids. The chain's CDR3 is CASRGWQGATHSGANVLTF. CDR3 nucleotides: TGCGCCAGCAGGGGTTGGCAGGGGGCGACCCACTCTGGGGCCAACGTCCTGACTTTC.

The V gene is TRBV19, the J gene TRBJ2-7; D is possibly TRBD1 (6 bases). This CDR3 contains 13 residues. The germline V gene has CDR1 LNHDA and CDR2 SQIVND (reference sequence). Trimming removed 5 bases from V and 5 bases from J, with 13 bases in between. The CDR3 region has the DNA TGTGCCAGTAGTGACAGGATGATGGACGAGCAGTACTTC. Translation gives CASSDRMMDEQYF.

On this clone itself: Other nucleotide sequences from this sample produce the same CDR3. The rearrangement links TRBV9 to TRBJ2-7, with D possibly matching TRBD1 (7 bases). The CDR3 has 14 residues. Germline V gives CDR1 SGDLS, CDR2 YYNGEE. The germline V and J ends were trimmed by 3 bases and 1 base, with 11 bases remaining between them. For the CDR3, the DNA is TGTGCCAGCAGCGCGCGGGACAGATCCTACGAGCAGTACTTC. This encodes CASSARDRSYEQYF.

The chain combines TRBV30 with TRBJ2-7; weak D call: TRBD2 (6 bases). CDR3 length: 12 residues. The ends were cut back, 5 bases at V and 7 bases at J, with 15 bases in the middle. Germline lookup yields CDR1 GTSNPN and CDR2 SVGIG (reference sequence). CDR3: CAWDRLGREQYF. In nucleotides, the CDR3 is TGTGCCTGGGACAGACTAGGGAGAGAGCAGTACTTC.

The rearrangement links TRBV5-1 to TRBJ1-3, with a weak D call TRBD1 (5 bases). Germline V CDR1 and CDR2: SGHRS, YFSETQ. CDR3 length: 14 amino acids. Trimming removed 2 bases at V and 4 bases at J, with 10 bases between. Here the CDR3 DNA reads TGCGCCAGCAGCTTAACAGGCTTGGGAAACACCATATATTTT. Its translation is CASSLTGLGNTIYF.

The V call is TRBV7-9, the J call TRBJ2-7, with TRBD1 as a possible D gene (6 bases). With 5 bases removed from V and 4 bases from J, the gap between germline ends came to 9 bases. In germline, CDR1 is SEHNR, CDR2 FQNEAQ (reference sequence). The CDR3 runs 12 residues. DNA for the CDR3: TGTGCCAGCAGCCCCGACAGGTACGAGCAGTACTTC. It yields the protein CASSPDRYEQYF.

The chain employs TRBV6-5 and TRBJ1-2, with a tentative D call TRBD1 (5 bases). The CDR3 totals 13 residues. Germline V gene data show CDR1 as MNHEY and CDR2 as SVGAGI. With 6 bases removed from V and 12 bases from J, the gap between germline ends came to 20 bases. The CDR3 bases are TGTGCCAGCAGCCCCGGCGGGACCAGCCCTCACACCTTC. It yields the protein CASSPGGTSPHTF.

This rearrangement joins TRBV28 to TRBJ1-5; TRBD1 might be the D (5 bases). V lost 2 bases and J 2 bases, leaving 13 bases between the germline ends. From germline, CDR1 is MDHEN and CDR2 SYDVKM. The CDR3 is 16 residues long. CDR3 in DNA: TGTGCCAGCAGTTTACTGCTAGACAGCGGCAATCAGCCCCAGCATTTT. Residues: CASSLLLDSGNQPQHF.

This clone was counted once. The chain uses TRBV2 and TRBJ1-5; D perhaps matches TRBD1 (5 bases). The V gene lost 6 bases and the J gene lost 5 bases, with 14 bases spanning the gap. Germline V gene data show CDR1 as SNHLY and CDR2 as FYNNEI. The CDR3 sequence is 14 residues long. The CDR3 coding sequence is TGTGCCAGCAGAACAGGACCGGTTGATCAGCCCCAGCATTTT. As protein: CASRTGPVDQPQHF.

This clone was detected a few times. The rearrangement uses TRBV9 and TRBJ2-3; D not certain. Trimming cost V 1 base and J 0 bases, with 9 bases left between them. Germline CDR1 and CDR2: SGDLS and YYNGEE. CDR3 length: 15 residues. CDR3 nucleotide sequence: TGTGCCAGCAGCGTAAGCCCGACTAGCACAGATACGCAGTATTTT. It yields the protein CASSVSPTSTDTQYF.

The chain employs TRBV5-6 and TRBJ2-1, with 8 bases that match TRBD1. V shed 4 bases, J shed 4 bases, and the junction held 7 bases outside the gene matches. In germline, CDR1 is SGHDT, CDR2 YYEEEE. This CDR3 is built from 15 residues. DNA of the CDR3: TGTGCCAGCAGCGAGGGGACAGGCAGATACAATGAGCAGTTCTTC. This codes for CASSEGTGRYNEQFF.

This chain uses TRBV5-4 with TRBJ1-6; 11 bases fit TRBD1. V was clipped by 3 bases and J by 8 bases; unmatched bases: 1. The length of the CDR3 is 14 residues. Germline V gives CDR1 SGHNT, CDR2 YYREEE (reference sequence). CDR3 loop: CASSSGQGDSPLHF. As DNA, the CDR3 is TGTGCCAGCAGCTCGGGACAGGGGGATTCACCCCTCCACTTT. Full variable domain (rest looked up from reference TRBV5-4 and TRBJ1-6): ETGVTQSPTHLIKTRGQQVTLRCSSQSGHNTVSWYQQALGQGPQFIFQYYREEENGRGNFPPRFSGLQFPNYSSELNVNALELDDSALYLCASSSGQGDSPLHFGNGTRLTVT.

V gene TRBV15 combines with J gene TRBJ2-2; 9 bases align to TRBD2. V was pared by 3 bases and J by 4 bases, with 3 bases of the junction left unmatched. Germline CDR1 reads LNHNV; CDR2 reads YYDKDF (reference sequence). The CDR3 extends over 15 amino acids. Here the CDR3 DNA reads TGTGCCACCAGCAGGGTACTAGCGGGCACCGGGGAGCTGTTTTTT. Translated, it gives CATSRVLAGTGELFF.

J is TRBJ1-5 and V is TRBV30, with D possibly matching TRBD1 (5 bases). V was clipped by 3 bases and J by 5 bases, with 11 bases between them. CDR1 GTSNPN and CDR2 SVGIG come from the germline V gene (reference sequence). This CDR3 has 13 residues. This chain's CDR3 is CAWSPGGYQPQHF. The CDR3 nucleotides are TGTGCCTGGAGCCCGGGGGGGTATCAGCCCCAGCATTTT.

The chain has TRBV5-6 and TRBJ1-1; D remains ambiguous. From germline, CDR1 is SGHDT and CDR2 YYEEEE. The CDR3 totals 13 residues. Trimming pared 1 base from V and 5 bases from J, leaving 9 bases between. As DNA, the CDR3 is TGTGCCAGCAGCTTGTGGGGTGGGACTGAAGCTTTCTTT. As protein: CASSLWGGTEAFF.

V and J are TRBV19 and TRBJ1-1; 9 bases are shared with TRBD1. Unmatched junction bases numbered 6, after V lost 7 bases and J lost 3 bases. The CDR3 totals 14 residues. Germline CDR1 reads LNHDA; CDR2 reads SQIVND (reference sequence). The DNA for the CDR3 is TGTGCCAGTACCCACAGGGGGCTATACACTGAAGCTTTCTTT. It specifies CASTHRGLYTEAFF.

The chain uses TRBV19 and TRBJ1-1; possible D gene TRBD1, 6 bases. V was cut by 0 bases and J by 5 bases, with 13 bases left in between. Looked up from germline, CDR1 is LNHDA and CDR2 is SQIVND (reference sequence). There are 15 residues in the CDR3. The CDR3 loop is CASSIEPRGRTEAFF. CDR3 sequence (DNA): TGTGCCAGTAGTATAGAACCCAGGGGAAGGACTGAAGCTTTCTTT.

CDR3 sequence (DNA): TGTGCCAGCAGCCAAGATCTAAGCGGGGGGTACAATGAGCAGTTCTTC. Translation gives CASSQDLSGGYNEQFF. This rearrangement joins TRBV3-1 (or the pseudogene TRBV3-2) to TRBJ2-1; 9 nucleotides agree with TRBD2. Germline V CDR1 and CDR2: LGHDT, YNNKEL (reference sequence). J gave up 4 bases and V 0 bases, and 4 bases lay outside the gene matches. The CDR3 loop spans 16 amino acids.

The CDR3 coding sequence is TGTGCCAGCAGCTTATTGAGGGGCCTCTCTGGAAACACCATATATTTT. It yields the protein CASSLLRGLSGNTIYF. The chain couples TRBV11-2 to TRBJ1-3; a possible D gene is TRBD1 (5 bases). V lost 2 bases and J lost 0, with 11 bases in between. This CDR3 spans 16 amino acids. Germline V lookup: CDR1 SGHAT, CDR2 FQNNGV. The full variable domain, in which reference TRBV11-2 and TRBJ1-3 provide the parts outside the CDR3, is EAGVAQSPRYKIIEKRQSVAFWCNPISGHATLYWYQQILGQGPKLLIQFQNNGVVDDSQLPKDRFSAERLKGVDSTLKIQPAKLEDSAVYLCASSLLRGLSGNTIYFGEGSWLTVV.

The J gene is TRBJ2-6, the V gene TRBV7-9; D uncertain. Trimming shortened V by 3 bases and J by 3 bases, and 9 bases separated the two germline ends. The CDR3 has 15 residues. Germline values: CDR1 SEHNR, CDR2 FQNEAQ (reference sequence). This CDR3 reads CASSFSVDGANVLTF. Written as DNA, the CDR3 is TGTGCCAGCAGCTTTAGTGTGGATGGGGCCAACGTCCTGACTTTC. Full variable domain (missing parts from reference TRBV7-9 and TRBJ2-6): DTGVSQNPRHKITKRGQNVTFRCDPISEHNRLYWYRQTLGQGPEFLTYFQNEAQLEKSRLLSDRFSAERPKGSFSTLEIQRTEQGDSAMYLCASSFSVDGANVLTFGAGSRLTVL.

V gene TRBV7-2 combines with J gene TRBJ1-1; 7 bases match TRBD1. The junction had 7 bases not matched to a gene; V was cut back by 2 bases and J by 4 bases. This CDR3 spans 15 amino acids. Germline-derived CDR1 and CDR2 are SGHTA and FQGNSA. The CDR3 spells CASSLYSGGSTEAFF. CDR3 bases: TGTGCCAGCAGCTTATATTCAGGGGGTAGCACTGAAGCTTTCTTT.

The chain uses TRBV5-6 and TRBJ1-4, with TRBD1 matching 10 bases. CDR1 and CDR2 (germline): SGHDT, YYEEEE. CDR3 length equals 14 residues. The V segment lost 4 bases and the J segment 8 bases; nucleotides outside the gene matches: 5. CDR3 amino acids: CASSTDRGSEKLFF. The CDR3 DNA reads TGTGCCAGCAGCACGGACAGGGGGTCGGAAAAACTGTTTTTT.

The genes are TRBV18 and TRBJ2-2, with a weak D call TRBD2 (5 bases). The CDR3 runs to 16 residues. V gave up 1 base and J gave up 4 bases, with 13 bases separating them. CDR1 is KGHSH and CDR2 is LQKENI in the germline V gene. CDR3 coding DNA: TGTGCCAGCTCACCACGTCTGGACTTCATCACCGGGGAGCTGTTTTTT. Amino acid sequence: CASSPRLDFITGELFF.

The chain uses TRBV7-6 and TRBJ2-6, with D unclear. The germline V and J ends were trimmed by 4 bases and 0 bases, with 7 bases remaining between them. The germline gives CDR1 SGHVS, CDR2 FNYEAQ. This CDR3 contains 15 residues. The CDR3 reads CASSSALSGANVLTF. The CDR3 coding sequence is TGTGCCAGCAGCTCAGCGCTCTCTGGGGCCAACGTCCTGACTTTC.

The chain combines TRBV25-1 with TRBJ2-6; D remains unclear. CDR1 is MGHDK, CDR2 SYGVNS, per germline. V was shortened by 1 base and J by 0 bases, with 4 bases between the two germline ends. The CDR3 has 15 residues. The CDR3 bases are TGTGCCAGCAGTGAATTGGGCTCTGGGGCCAACGTCCTGACTTTC. Translation gives CASSELGSGANVLTF.

The rearrangement joins TRBV19 to TRBJ1-5, with 9 bases matching TRBD1. V shed 6 bases, J shed 7 bases, and the junction held 4 bases outside the gene matches. Germline CDR1 LNHDA, CDR2 SQIVND (reference sequence). The CDR3 loop spans 13 amino acids. The CDR3 spells CASRDRGFQPQHF. The CDR3 DNA reads as TGTGCCAGTAGGGACAGGGGTTTCCAGCCCCAGCATTTT.

Only one count was recorded for this clone. The rearrangement links TRBV25-1 to TRBJ1-2; D not certain. V lost 4 bases and J 4 bases, leaving 7 bases between the germline ends. CDR1 is MGHDK, CDR2 SYGVNS, per germline. The CDR3 consists of 12 residues. The CDR3 DNA is TGTGCCAGCAGTGGGGGAAGCTATGGCTACACCTTC. Translation: CASSGGSYGYTF.

The chain couples TRBV29-1 to TRBJ1-6; D might be TRBD1 (5 bases). V lost 7 bases and J lost 9, with 16 bases in between. This CDR3 is 13 amino acids long. Germline values: CDR1 SQVTM, CDR2 ANQGSEA. CDR3 sequence reads: CSAQEPGGSPLHF. The CDR3 DNA reads TGCAGCGCTCAAGAACCCGGGGGTTCACCCCTCCACTTT.

This clone is a singleton in its sample. This chain uses TRBV10-1 with TRBJ1-1, with D possibly being TRBD1 (6 bases). This CDR3 comprises 14 residues. Trimming stripped 6 bases from V and 1 base from J, with 12 bases between. Germline V gene sequence: CDR1 WNHNN, CDR2 SYGVQD (reference sequence). This chain's CDR3 is CASRPLGGNTEAFF. In DNA, the CDR3 is TGCGCCAGCAGACCATTAGGGGGGAACACTGAAGCTTTCTTT.

The gene calls are TRBV6-6 and TRBJ2-3; 9 bases are shared with TRBD2. The CDR3 length is 15 residues. Germline loops: CDR1 MNHNY, CDR2 SVGAGI (reference sequence). After removal of 5 bases from V and 7 bases from J, the junction contained 10 bases not matched to a gene. The CDR3 loop reads CASSTLAGGIYTQYF. In DNA form, the CDR3 reads TGTGCCAGCAGTACACTCGCGGGGGGGATATATACGCAGTATTTT.

V usage is TRBV27 and J usage is TRBJ2-7, with D tentatively TRBD2 (6 bases). V was cut by 0 bases and J by 1 base, with 7 bases left in between. The CDR3 contains 14 residues. Germline lookup yields CDR1 MNHEY and CDR2 SMNVEV (reference sequence). The CDR3, as DNA: TGTGCCAGCAGTTTATCGGGGGGATCCTACGAGCAGTACTTC. Translation: CASSLSGGSYEQYF.